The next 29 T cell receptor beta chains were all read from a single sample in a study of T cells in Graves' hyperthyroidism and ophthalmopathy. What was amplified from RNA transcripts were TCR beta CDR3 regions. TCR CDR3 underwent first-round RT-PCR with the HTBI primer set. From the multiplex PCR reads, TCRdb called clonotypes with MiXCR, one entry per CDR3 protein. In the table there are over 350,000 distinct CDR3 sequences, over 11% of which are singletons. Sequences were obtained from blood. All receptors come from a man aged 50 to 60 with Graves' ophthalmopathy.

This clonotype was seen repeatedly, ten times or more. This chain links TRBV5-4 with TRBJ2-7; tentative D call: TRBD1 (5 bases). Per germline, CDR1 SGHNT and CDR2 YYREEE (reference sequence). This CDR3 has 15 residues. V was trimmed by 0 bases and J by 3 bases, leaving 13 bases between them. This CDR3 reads CASSLGQGRDYEQYF. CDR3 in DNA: TGTGCCAGCAGCTTGGGGCAGGGTAGGGACTACGAGCAGTACTTC.

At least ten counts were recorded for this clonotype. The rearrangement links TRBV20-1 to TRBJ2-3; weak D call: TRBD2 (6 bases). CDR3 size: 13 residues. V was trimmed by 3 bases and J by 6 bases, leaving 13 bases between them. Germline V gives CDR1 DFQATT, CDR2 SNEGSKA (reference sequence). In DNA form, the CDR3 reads TGCAGTGCTAGTTCAGCGGGCAGGGATACGCAGTATTTT. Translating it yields CSASSAGRDTQYF.

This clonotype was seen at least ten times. CDR3 region: CASSSGGSDRGETQYF. DNA for the CDR3: TGCGCCAGCAGCTCCGGCGGATCGGACAGGGGTGAGACCCAGTACTTC. V and J are TRBV5-1 and TRBJ2-5; 9 positions match TRBD1. V was pared by 3 bases and J by 5 bases, with 11 bases of the junction left unmatched. Per germline, CDR1 SGHRS and CDR2 YFSETQ. The CDR3 loop spans 16 amino acids.

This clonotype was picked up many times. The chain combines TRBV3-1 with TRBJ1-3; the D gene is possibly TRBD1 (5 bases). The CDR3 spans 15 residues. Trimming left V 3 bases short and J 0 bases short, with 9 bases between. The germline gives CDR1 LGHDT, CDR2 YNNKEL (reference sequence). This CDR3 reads CASSQGLLSGNTIYF. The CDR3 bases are TGTGCCAGCAGCCAGGGACTGCTCTCTGGAAACACCATATATTTT.

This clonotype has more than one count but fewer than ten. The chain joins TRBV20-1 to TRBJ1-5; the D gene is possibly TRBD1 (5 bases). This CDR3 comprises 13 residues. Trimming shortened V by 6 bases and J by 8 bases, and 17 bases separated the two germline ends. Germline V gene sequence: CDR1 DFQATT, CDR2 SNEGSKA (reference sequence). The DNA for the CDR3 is TGCAGTGCCACAGCCCCAGGGTTTAAGCCCCAGCATTTT. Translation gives CSATAPGFKPQHF.

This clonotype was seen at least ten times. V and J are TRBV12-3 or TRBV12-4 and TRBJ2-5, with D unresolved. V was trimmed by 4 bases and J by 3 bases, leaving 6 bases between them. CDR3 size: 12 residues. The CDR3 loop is CASSSFEETQYF. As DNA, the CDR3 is TGTGCCAGCAGTTCCTTCGAAGAGACCCAGTACTTC.

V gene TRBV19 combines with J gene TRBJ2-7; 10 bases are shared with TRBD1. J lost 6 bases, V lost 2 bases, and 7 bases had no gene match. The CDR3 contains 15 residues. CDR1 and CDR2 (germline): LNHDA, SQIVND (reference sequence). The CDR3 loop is CASSIFWDRGSEQYF. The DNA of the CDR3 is TGTGCCAGTAGTATATTTTGGGACAGGGGCTCCGAGCAGTACTTC.

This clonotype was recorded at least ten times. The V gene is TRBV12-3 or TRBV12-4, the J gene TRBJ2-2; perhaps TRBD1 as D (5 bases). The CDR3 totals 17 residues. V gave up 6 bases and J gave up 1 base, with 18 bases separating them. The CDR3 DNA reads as TGTGCCAGCAGATCCACACCTGACAGCCAGAACACCGGGGAGCTGTTTTTT. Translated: CASRSTPDSQNTGELFF.

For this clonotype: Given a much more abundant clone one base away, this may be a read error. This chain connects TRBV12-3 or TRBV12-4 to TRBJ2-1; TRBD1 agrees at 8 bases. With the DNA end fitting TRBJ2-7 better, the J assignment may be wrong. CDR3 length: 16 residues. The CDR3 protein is CASSSLGQGWDNEQYF. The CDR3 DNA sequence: TGTGCCAGCAGCTCACTCGGACAGGGTTGGGACAATGAGCAGTACTTC.

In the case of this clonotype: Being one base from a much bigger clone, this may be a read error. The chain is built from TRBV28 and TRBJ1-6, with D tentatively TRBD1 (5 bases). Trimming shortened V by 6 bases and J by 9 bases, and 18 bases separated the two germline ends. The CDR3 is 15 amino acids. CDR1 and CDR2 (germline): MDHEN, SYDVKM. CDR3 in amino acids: CASSNQGTPFSPLHF. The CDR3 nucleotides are TGTGCCAGCAGCAACCAGGGAACTCCCTTTTCACCCCTCCACTTT.

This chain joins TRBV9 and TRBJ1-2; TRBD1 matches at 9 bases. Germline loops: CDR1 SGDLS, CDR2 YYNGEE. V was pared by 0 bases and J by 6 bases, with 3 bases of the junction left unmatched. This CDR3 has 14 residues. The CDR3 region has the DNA TGTGCCAGCAGCGTAGAGGGACAGGGAAATGGCTACACCTTC. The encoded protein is CASSVEGQGNGYTF.

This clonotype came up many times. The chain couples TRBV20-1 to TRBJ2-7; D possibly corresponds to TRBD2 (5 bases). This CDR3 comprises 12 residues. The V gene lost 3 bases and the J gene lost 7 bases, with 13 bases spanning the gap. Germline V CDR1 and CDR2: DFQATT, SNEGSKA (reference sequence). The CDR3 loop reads CSASPRGSEQYF. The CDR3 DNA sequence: TGCAGTGCTAGCCCCCGGGGTAGTGAGCAGTACTTC.

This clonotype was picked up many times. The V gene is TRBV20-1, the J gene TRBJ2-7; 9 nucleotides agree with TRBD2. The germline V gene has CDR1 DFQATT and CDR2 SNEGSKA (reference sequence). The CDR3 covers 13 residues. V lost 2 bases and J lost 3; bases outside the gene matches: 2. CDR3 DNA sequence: TGCAGTGCTAGACAACTAGCGGGCTACGAGCAGTACTTC. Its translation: CSARQLAGYEQYF.

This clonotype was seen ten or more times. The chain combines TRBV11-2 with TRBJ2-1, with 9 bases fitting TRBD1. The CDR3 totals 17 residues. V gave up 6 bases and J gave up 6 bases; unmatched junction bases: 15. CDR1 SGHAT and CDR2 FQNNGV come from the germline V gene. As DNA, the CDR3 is TGTGCCAGCAGTCCCGGACAGGGGCTATCTTCTTTCAATGAGCAGTTCTTC. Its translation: CASSPGQGLSSFNEQFF.

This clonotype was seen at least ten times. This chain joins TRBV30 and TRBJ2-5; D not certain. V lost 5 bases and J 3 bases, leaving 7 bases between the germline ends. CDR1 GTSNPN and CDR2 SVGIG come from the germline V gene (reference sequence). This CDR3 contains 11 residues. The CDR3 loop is CAWRAEETQYF. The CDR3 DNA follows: TGTGCCTGGCGCGCGGAAGAGACCCAGTACTTC.

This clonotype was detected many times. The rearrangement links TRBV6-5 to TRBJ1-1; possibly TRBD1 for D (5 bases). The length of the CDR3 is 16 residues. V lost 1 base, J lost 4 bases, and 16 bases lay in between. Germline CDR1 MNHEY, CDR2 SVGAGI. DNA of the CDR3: TGTGCCAGCAGTTACTGGCCAGGGTCTCTCGCCACTGAAGCTTTCTTT. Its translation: CASSYWPGSLATEAFF.

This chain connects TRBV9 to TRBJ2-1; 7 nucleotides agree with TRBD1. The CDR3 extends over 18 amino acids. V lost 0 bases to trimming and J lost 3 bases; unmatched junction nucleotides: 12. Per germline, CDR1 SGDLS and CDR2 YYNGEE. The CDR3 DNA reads TGTGCCAGCAGCGTAGGACCCCGACAGGGTGGCGTCTACAATGAGCAGTTCTTC. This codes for CASSVGPRQGGVYNEQFF.

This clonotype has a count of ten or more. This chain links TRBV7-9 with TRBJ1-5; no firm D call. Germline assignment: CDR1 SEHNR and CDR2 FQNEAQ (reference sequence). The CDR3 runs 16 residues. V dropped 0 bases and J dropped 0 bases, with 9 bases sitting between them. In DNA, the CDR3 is TGTGCCAGCAGCTTAGCGTTGGACGGTAGCAATCAGCCCCAGCATTTT. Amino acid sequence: CASSLALDGSNQPQHF.

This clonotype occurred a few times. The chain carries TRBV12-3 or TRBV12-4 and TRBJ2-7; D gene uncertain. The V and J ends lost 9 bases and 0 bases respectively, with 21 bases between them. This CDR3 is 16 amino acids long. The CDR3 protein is CASKIPQLNCSYEQYF. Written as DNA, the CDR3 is TGTGCCAGTAAGATACCCCAACTAAACTGCTCCTACGAGCAGTACTTC.

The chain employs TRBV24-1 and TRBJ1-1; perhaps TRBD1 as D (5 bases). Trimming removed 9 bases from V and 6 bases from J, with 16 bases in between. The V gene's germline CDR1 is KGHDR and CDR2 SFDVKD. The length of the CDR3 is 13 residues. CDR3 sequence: CATVGPTGAEAFF. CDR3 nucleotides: TGTGCCACCGTGGGACCTACCGGCGCTGAAGCTTTCTTT.

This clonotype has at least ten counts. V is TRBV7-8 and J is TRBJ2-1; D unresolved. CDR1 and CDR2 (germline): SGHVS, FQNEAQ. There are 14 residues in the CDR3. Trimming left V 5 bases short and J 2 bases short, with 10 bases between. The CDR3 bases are TGTGCCAGCAGCCCTTACCCCCCCTACAATGAGCAGTTCTTC. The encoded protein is CASSPYPPYNEQFF.

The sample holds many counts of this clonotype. As DNA, the CDR3 is TGCGCCAGCAGCTTGGTAGCAGGCTATAATTCACCCCTCCACTTT. Protein sequence: CASSLVAGYNSPLHF. The chain joins TRBV5-1 to TRBJ1-6; D is unresolved. V was pared by 0 bases and J by 3 bases, with 7 bases between. The germline gives CDR1 SGHRS, CDR2 YFSETQ. The CDR3 covers 15 residues. The full variable domain, in which reference TRBV5-1 and TRBJ1-6 provide the parts outside the CDR3, is KAGVTQTPRYLIKTRGQQVTLSCSPISGHRSVSWYQQTPGQGLQFLFEYFSETQRNKGNFPGRFSGRQFSNSRSEMNVSTLELGDSALYLCASSLVAGYNSPLHFGNGTRLTVT.

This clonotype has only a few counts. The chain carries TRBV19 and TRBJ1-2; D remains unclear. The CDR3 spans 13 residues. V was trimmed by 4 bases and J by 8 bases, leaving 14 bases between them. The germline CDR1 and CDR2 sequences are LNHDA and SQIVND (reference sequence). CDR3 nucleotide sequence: TGTGCCAGTAGTACCGTCAACCTCGAGGGCTACACCTTC. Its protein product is CASSTVNLEGYTF.

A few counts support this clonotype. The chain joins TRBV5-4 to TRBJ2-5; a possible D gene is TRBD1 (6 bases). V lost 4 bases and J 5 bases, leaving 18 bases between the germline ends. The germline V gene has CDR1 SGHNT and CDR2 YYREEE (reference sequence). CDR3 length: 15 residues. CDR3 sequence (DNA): TGTGCCAGCAGCCCGCGGACAGACCCCCTGGAGACCCAGTACTTC. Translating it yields CASSPRTDPLETQYF.

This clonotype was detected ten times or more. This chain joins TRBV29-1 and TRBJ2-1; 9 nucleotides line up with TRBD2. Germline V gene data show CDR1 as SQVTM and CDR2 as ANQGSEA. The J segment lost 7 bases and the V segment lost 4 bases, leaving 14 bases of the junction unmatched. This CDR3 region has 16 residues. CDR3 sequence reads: CSVVNTTRLAGNEQFF. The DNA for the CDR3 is TGCAGCGTTGTGAATACGACGAGGCTAGCGGGAAATGAGCAGTTCTTC.

The CDR3 protein is CASSQGAAAYEQYF. CDR3 sequence (DNA): TGTGCCAGCAGCCAAGGGGCAGCGGCCTACGAGCAGTACTTC. The chain uses TRBV7-2 and TRBJ2-7; either TRBD1 or TRBD2 may supply D (5 bases each). CDR1 SGHTA and CDR2 FQGNSA come from the germline V gene. V shed 5 bases and J shed 2 bases, with 13 bases lying between them. The CDR3 runs 14 residues.

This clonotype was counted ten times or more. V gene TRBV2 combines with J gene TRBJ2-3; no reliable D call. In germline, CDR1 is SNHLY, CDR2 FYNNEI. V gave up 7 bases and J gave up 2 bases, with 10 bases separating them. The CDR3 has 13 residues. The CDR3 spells CASKGTYTDTQYF. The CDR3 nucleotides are TGTGCCAGCAAAGGCACTTACACAGATACGCAGTATTTT.

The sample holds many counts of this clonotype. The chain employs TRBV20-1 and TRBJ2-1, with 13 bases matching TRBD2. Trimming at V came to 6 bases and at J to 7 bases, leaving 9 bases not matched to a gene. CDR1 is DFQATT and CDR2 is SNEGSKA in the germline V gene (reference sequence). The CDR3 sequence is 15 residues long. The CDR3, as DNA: TGCAGTGCAACTAGCGGGAGGGCCCTGGGGAATGAGCAGTTCTTC. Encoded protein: CSATSGRALGNEQFF.

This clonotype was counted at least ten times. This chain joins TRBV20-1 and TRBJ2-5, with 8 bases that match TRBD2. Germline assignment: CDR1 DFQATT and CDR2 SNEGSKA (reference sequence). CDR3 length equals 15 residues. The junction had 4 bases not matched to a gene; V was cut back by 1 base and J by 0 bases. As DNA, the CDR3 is TGCAGTGCTAGAGCCCCGGGAGGGTACCAAGAGACCCAGTACTTC. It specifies CSARAPGGYQETQYF.